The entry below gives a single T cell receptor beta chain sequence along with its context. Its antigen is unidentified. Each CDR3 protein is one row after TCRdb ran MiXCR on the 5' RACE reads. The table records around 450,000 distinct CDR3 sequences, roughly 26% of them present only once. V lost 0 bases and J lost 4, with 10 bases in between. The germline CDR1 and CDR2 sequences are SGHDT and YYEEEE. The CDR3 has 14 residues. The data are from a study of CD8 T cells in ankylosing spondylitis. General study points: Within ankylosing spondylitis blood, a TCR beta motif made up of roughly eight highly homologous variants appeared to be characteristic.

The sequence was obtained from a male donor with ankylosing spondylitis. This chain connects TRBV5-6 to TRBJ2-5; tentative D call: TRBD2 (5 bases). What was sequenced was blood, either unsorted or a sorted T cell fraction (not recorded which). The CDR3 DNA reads TGTGCCAGCAGCTTGGGAGGGCCCGGAGAGACCCAGTACTTC. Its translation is CASSLGGPGETQYF.